One and the same sample provided the 8 T cell receptor beta chains below, sequenced in a study of early T cells in non-severe SARS-CoV-2 infection. TCRdb fed the 5' RACE reads into MiXCR, producing one record per CDR3 protein. The table includes some 90,000 distinct CDR3 sequences, about 15% detected once. The sample consisted of whole blood. The receptors were sampled from an adult who was a healthcare worker with PCR-confirmed SARS-CoV-2 infection or an uninfected control (not recorded which).

The table lists this clonotype with a few counts. This chain uses TRBV9 with TRBJ2-3; D remains ambiguous. This CDR3 is built from 15 residues. The V gene's germline CDR1 is SGDLS and CDR2 YYNGEE. Trimming left V 0 bases short and J 2 bases short, with 10 bases between. CDR3 nucleotides: TGTGCCAGCAGCGTAGCTGGCGGAAACACAGATACGCAGTATTTT. This gives the protein CASSVAGGNTDTQYF.

This clonotype was detected a few times. The CDR3 region is CASSLNKVKLFF. The CDR3, as DNA: TGTGCCAGCAGCTTAAACAAGGTGAAACTGTTTTTT. The chain joins TRBV7-3 to TRBJ1-4; the D is unclear. Germline lookup yields CDR1 SGHTA and CDR2 FQGTGA. The CDR3 spans 12 residues. Trimming took off 1 base at V and 11 bases at J, with 8 bases between the two ends.

J is TRBJ2-1 and V is TRBV6-2 or TRBV6-3; D call uncertain. Germline loops: CDR1 MNHEY, CDR2 SVGEGT. The CDR3 length is 14 residues. V lost 6 bases to trimming and J lost 6 bases, with 15 bases between them. The CDR3 DNA sequence: TGTGCCAGCAGACCACCCCCACAAACCAATGAGCAGTTCTTC. Translation: CASRPPPQTNEQFF.

This clonotype was counted only a few times. The V and J genes are TRBV19 and TRBJ1-2, with 9 bases aligning to TRBD1. The CDR3 has 15 amino acids. Germline trimming cut 9 bases from V and 4 bases from J; bases unmatched to any gene: 12. Germline V gene data show CDR1 as LNHDA and CDR2 as SQIVND (reference sequence). CDR3 in DNA: TGTGCCAGCAAAGATACAGGGGGCGCATCCTATGGCTACACCTTC. Translated, it gives CASKDTGGASYGYTF.

This clonotype was counted many times. V gene TRBV21-1 combines with J gene TRBJ2-5; the table's TRBD1 call for D was not verified on the DNA. TRBV21-1 is recorded as a pseudogene. This CDR3 contains 15 residues. CDR3 residues: CASSKDETGAETQYF. CDR3 sequence (DNA): TGTGCCAGCAGCAAAGACGAAACAGGGGCGGAGACCCAGTACTTC.

The rearrangement joins TRBV7-7 to TRBJ2-1; 7 bases fit TRBD2. The V segment lost 3 bases and the J segment 9 bases; nucleotides outside the gene matches: 5. The length of the CDR3 is 13 residues. CDR1 is SSHAT, CDR2 FNYEAQ, per germline (reference sequence). CDR3: CASSLVERGEQFF. In nucleotides, the CDR3 is TGTGCCAGCAGCTTGGTTGAGCGGGGTGAGCAGTTCTTC.

V usage is TRBV5-1 and J usage is TRBJ2-1, with 7 bases that match TRBD2. The V and J ends lost 1 base and 12 bases, in that order; junction bases with no gene match: 16. CDR3 size: 16 residues. Looked up from germline, CDR1 is SGHRS and CDR2 is YFSETQ. The CDR3 DNA is TGCGCCAGCAGCTTGTTTGGTGGGGACGCGCCGGGAGGGCAGTTCTTC. Its translation: CASSLFGGDAPGGQFF.

V is TRBV7-2 and J is TRBJ2-3, with 12 bases fitting TRBD2. After removal of 3 bases from V and 3 bases from J, the junction contained 7 bases not matched to a gene. Per the germline V gene, CDR1 is SGHTA and CDR2 is FQGNSA. This CDR3 region has 17 residues. CDR3 nucleotides: TGTGCCAGCAGCTTGACTAGCGGGAGAGTCCGTACAGATACGCAGTATTTT. Its translation: CASSLTSGRVRTDTQYF. Full variable domain (rest looked up from reference TRBV7-2 and TRBJ2-3): GAGVSQSPSNKVTEKGKDVELRCDPISGHTALYWYRQSLGQGLEFLIYFQGNSAPDKSGLPSDRFSAERTGGSVSTLTIQRTQQEDSAVYLCASSLTSGRVRTDTQYFGPGTRLTVL.